The clone carrying this TCR beta chain was observed a handful of times. The source of the sample is a study of CD8 T cells in Susac syndrome. RNA, at roughly 0.5 to 1 ug, was reverse transcribed with random hexamers. MiXCR, applied by TCRdb to the immunoSEQ multiplex PCR reads, yields one record per CDR3 protein. The table lists about 440,000 distinct CDR3 sequences, 85% to 90% of them singletons. Germline lookup yields CDR1 SGHAT and CDR2 FQNNGV. The CDR3 is 11 residues long. Deletions cut 3 bases from V and 5 bases from J, with 3 bases between. This chain joins TRBV11-2 and TRBJ2-3; D remains ambiguous. The source material was CD8+ T cells from PBMCs. The sequence came from a human donor with multiple sclerosis. CDR3 nucleotide sequence: TGTGCCAGCAGCTTGCAAGATACGCAGTATTTT. It yields the protein CASSLQDTQYF.